This T cell receptor (beta chain) is drawn from a study of T-cell memory formation after mild COVID-19. Notes on the study in general: Contracting clones from day 15 to 85 showed balanced CD4/CD8; later expanders favored CD4+. SARS-CoV-2 specificity of second-wave clones peaking day 37 was unconfirmed. The pre-infection memory compartment contained some responding clones, suggesting cross-reactive memory joined.

Constant-segment primers served in 5'RACE that generated TCR alpha and TCR beta cDNA libraries bearing sample barcodes and UMIs. MiXCR was run by TCRdb on the 5' RACE reads, yielding one entry per CDR3 protein. The table lists a few hundred thousand distinct CDR3 sequences, around an eighth of them singletons. Germline V gene data show CDR1 as SNHLY and CDR2 as FYNNEI. This CDR3 region has 17 residues. This clonotype appeared a few times. No antigen is known for it. Source material: PBMCs or a T cell subset sorted from them (not recorded which). This TCR derives from a man younger than 35 who had mild COVID-19 (a few samples of this study predate the infection). Cell type and time point are not known. V is TRBV2 and J is TRBJ2-3, with 7 positions matching TRBD2. The chain's CDR3 is CASRGGNTVPRTDTQYF. Written as DNA, the CDR3 is TGTGCATCCCGCGGGGGAAACACCGTCCCTCGCACAGATACGCAGTATTTT.